The rows below give T cell receptor beta chains drawn from one sample of a study of glioma-infiltrating T cells. TCRdb reprocessed the multiplex PCR reads via MiXCR and lists one record per CDR3 protein. In the table there are more than 350,000 distinct CDR3 sequences, around 38% of which are singletons. Sequencing was performed on glioma tissue, nonneoplastic brain tissue, or PBMCs (not recorded which). Receptor source: a human donor with low-grade glioma or glioblastoma, undergoing nonglioma brain surgery, or in good health (not recorded which). Each CDR3 is given with its conserved first and last residue. The D gene is left open where the match is weak. Clone size is stated in some rows and not others, as once, few, many or a class when expanded.

D | J | V | size | CDR3 | DNA
. | TRBJ1-2 | TRBV12-3/TRBV12-4 | . | CASSFGRRTLGNGYTF | TGTGCCAGCAGTTTTGGTCGTCGCACCCTAGGGAATGGCTACACCTTC
. | TRBJ1-5 | TRBV20-1 | many | CSASGGGSNQPQHF | TGCAGTGCTAGCGGAGGTGGGAGCAATCAGCCCCAGCATTTT
TRBD2 | TRBJ2-1 | TRBV6-1 | few | CAISPGLERDYNEQFF | TGTGCCATCAGTCCCGGATTGGAGCGGGACTACAATGAGCAGTTCTTC
. | TRBJ1-2 | TRBV28 | many | CASQRGGGDYGYTF | TGTGCCAGTCAAAGAGGGGGGGGCGACTATGGCTACACCTTC
TRBD2 | TRBJ2-7 | TRBV28 | once | CAISWGLDQTAF | TGTGCCATCAGTTGGGGACTAGACCAAACCGCCTTC
TRBD2 | TRBJ2-3 | TRBV6-2/TRBV6-3 | once | CASSPGTSTLDTQYF | TGTGCCAGCAGCCCAGGGACTAGCACACTAGATACGCAGTATTTT
. | TRBJ1-1 | TRBV19 | few | CASSSHGMNTEAFF | TGTGCCAGTAGTAGCCACGGGATGAACACTGAAGCTTTCTTT
. | TRBJ2-3 | TRBV4-1 | once | CASSQVGGKIDTQYF | TGCGCCAGCAGCCAAGTGGGGGGCAAGATAGATACGCAGTATTTT
. | TRBJ1-5 | TRBV15 | few | CATSRYSNQPQHF | TGTGCCACCAGCAGGTACAGCAATCAGCCCCAGCATTTT
. | TRBJ2-3 | TRBV18 | . | CASAPVAGETQYF | TGTGCCAGCGCACCGGTTGCAGGGGAAACGCAGTATTTT
TRBD1 | TRBJ1-5 | TRBV20-1 | many | CSAWDRLQPQHF | TGCAGTGCATGGGACAGACTTCAGCCCCAGCATTTT
. | TRBJ2-7 | TRBV6-1 | few | CASLGIGSYEQYF | TGTGCCAGCTTAGGGATTGGGTCCTACGAGCAGTACTTC
. | TRBJ2-7 | TRBV6-2/TRBV6-3 | . | CAIRSPLRSYNEQYF | TGTGCCATCCGTAGCCCCTTACGCTCCTACAATGAGCAGTACTTC
. | TRBJ2-7 | TRBV7-2 | few | CASSSLWYEQYF | TGTGCCAGCAGCTCTCTCTGGTACGAGCAGTACTTC
. | TRBJ2-1 | TRBV15 | few | CATSRDSHNEQFF | TGTGCCACCAGCAGAGATAGTCACAATGAGCAGTTCTTC
. | TRBJ2-7 | TRBV20-1 | . | CSARSGPLYEQYF | TGCAGTGCTAGGTCCGGGCCGCTCTACGAGCAGTACTTC
TRBD1 | TRBJ2-3 | TRBV6-1 | . | CASSARDRAEDTQYF | TGTGCCAGCAGTGCCAGGGACAGGGCGGAAGATACGCAGTATTTT
. | TRBJ1-2 | TRBV27 | . | CASSAGTHYGYTF | TGTGCCAGCAGTGCCGGGACCCACTATGGCTACACCTTC
. | TRBJ2-3 | TRBV27 | . | CATNALTDTQYF | TGTGCCACCAACGCACTCACAGATACGCAGTATTTT
. | TRBJ2-1 | TRBV19 | many | CASSIYEGSEQFF | TGTGCCAGTAGTATCTATGAGGGGTCTGAGCAGTTCTTC
. | TRBJ2-3 | TRBV27 | . | CASSSLIGPLPFTDTQYF | TGTGCCAGCAGTTCCCTGATTGGACCCTTACCATTCACAGATACGCAGTATTTT
TRBD2 | TRBJ2-3 | TRBV7-2 | few | CASSLSGKTDTQYF | TGTGCCAGCAGCCTTAGCGGGAAGACAGATACGCAGTATTTT
TRBD2 | TRBJ2-3 | TRBV6-2/TRBV6-3 | . | CASSYSLAGATDTQYF | TGTGCCAGCAGTTACTCCCTAGCGGGAGCGACAGATACGCAGTATTTT
TRBD2 | TRBJ2-5 | TRBV7-2 | few | CASSWGLAGGSGETQYF | TGTGCCAGCAGCTGGGGACTAGCGGGAGGTTCAGGAGAGACCCAGTACTTC
TRBD1 | TRBJ2-2 | TRBV7-9 | . | CASRPDRGRVTGELFF | TGTGCCAGCAGACCCGACAGGGGCCGGGTCACCGGGGAGCTGTTTTTT
. | TRBJ1-1 | TRBV7-2 | . | CASSLAGRGRPEAFF | TGTGCCAGCAGCCTCGCAGGGCGCGGGCGGCCTGAAGCTTTCTTT
. | TRBJ2-5 | TRBV7-2 | . | CASSLLGTGPGETQYF | TGTGCCAGCAGCTTATTGGGAACAGGGCCGGGGGAAACCCAGTACTTC
. | TRBJ2-1 | TRBV12-3/TRBV12-4 | few | CASSLPGSAYNEQFF | TGTGCCAGCAGTTTACCGGGAAGCGCCTACAATGAGCAGTTCTTC
. | TRBJ1-1 | TRBV20-1 | many | CSARSPTAGAEAFF | TGCAGTGCTAGAAGTCCAACCGCGGGGGCTGAAGCTTTCTTT
TRBD1 | TRBJ1-5 | TRBV4-2 | once | CASSQRLGQGFQPQHF | TGTGCCAGCAGCCAAAGGTTGGGACAGGGTTTTCAGCCCCAGCATTTT
. | TRBJ2-3 | TRBV5-4 | . | CASTKRGASTDTQYF | TGTGCCAGCACGAAACGGGGGGCTTCCACAGATACGCAGTATTTT
. | TRBJ2-3 | TRBV2 | . | CASILGTTDTQYF | TGTGCCAGCATTCTCGGGACGACAGATACGCAGTATTTT
. | TRBJ1-1 | TRBV5-4 | few | CASSSTGSTEAFF | TGTGCCAGCAGCTCGACAGGAAGCACTGAAGCTTTCTTT
TRBD1 | TRBJ2-1 | TRBV20-1 | few | CSARRQGDEQFF | TGCAGTGCTAGGAGACAGGGAGATGAGCAGTTCTTC
. | TRBJ1-4 | TRBV20-1 | . | CSASWGTNEKLFF | TGCAGTGCTAGTTGGGGGACTAATGAAAAACTGTTTTTT
. | TRBJ2-3 | TRBV6-2/TRBV6-3 | . | CAGSPPGTTDTQYF | TGTGCCGGCAGTCCACCAGGGACAACAGATACGCAGTATTTT
. | TRBJ2-7 | TRBV6-5 | . | CASSYRLGGSHEQYF | TGTGCCAGCAGTTACCGGTTAGGGGGATCCCACGAGCAGTACTTC
. | TRBJ1-6 | TRBV4-1 | few | CASSQDKTENSPLHF | TGCGCCAGCAGCCAAGATAAAACAGAGAATTCACCCCTCCACTTT
. | TRBJ1-2 | TRBV3-1 | . | CASSHSPGEAFYTF | TGTGCCAGCAGCCACAGCCCGGGAGAGGCATTCTACACCTTC
. | TRBJ2-5 | TRBV20-1 | . | CSVNRQQETKYF | TGCAGTGTTAATAGGCAGCAAGAGACCAAGTACTTC
. | TRBJ2-4 | TRBV18 | . | CASSPPDSPKKIQYF | TGTGCCAGCTCACCCCCGGACAGCCCCAAAAAAATTCAGTACTTC
TRBD1 | TRBJ2-3 | TRBV28 | . | CASSSQGPDTQYF | TGTGCCAGCAGTTCACAGGGGCCAGATACGCAGTATTTT
. | TRBJ1-2 | TRBV7-2 | . | CASSLAARRLNYGYTF | TGTGCCAGCAGCTTAGCGGCCAGGCGCCTTAACTATGGCTACACCTTC
TRBD1 | TRBJ1-3 | TRBV7-9 | . | CASSLAGTERAPGNTIYF | TGTGCCAGCAGCTTAGCTGGGACAGAGCGAGCCCCGGGAAACACCATATATTTT
. | TRBJ1-1 | TRBV29-1 | few | CSVAEGAGTEAFF | TGCAGCGTGGCCGAGGGAGCGGGGACTGAAGCTTTCTTT
. | TRBJ2-1 | TRBV6-2/TRBV6-3 | . | CASSPRGQGTYEQFF | TGTGCCAGCAGCCCCCGCGGGCAGGGTACCTACGAGCAGTTCTTC
TRBD2 | TRBJ2-4 | TRBV7-2 | . | CASSFRTSGVVQYF | TGTGCCAGCAGCTTCCGGACTAGCGGGGTCGTTCAGTACTTC
. | TRBJ1-5 | TRBV12-3/TRBV12-4 | . | CASSRAGPQHF | TGTGCCAGCAGCAGAGCGGGGCCCCAGCATTTT
TRBD2 | TRBJ2-7 | TRBV18 | . | CASSPQGLAGGYEQYF | TGTGCCAGCTCACCACAAGGACTAGCGGGAGGCTACGAGCAGTACTTC
. | TRBJ1-6 | TRBV3-1 | few | CASSQDLQEHSPLHF | TGTGCCAGCAGCCAAGATTTGCAGGAGCATTCACCCCTCCACTTT
TRBD1 | TRBJ2-3 | TRBV20-1 | many | CSAARTGSSTDTQYF | TGCAGTGCCGCCAGGACAGGGTCTAGCACAGATACGCAGTATTTT
. | TRBJ1-6 | TRBV20-1 | many | CSAIRDSYNSPLHF | TGCAGTGCCATAAGAGACTCCTATAATTCACCCCTCCACTTT
. | TRBJ1-3 | TRBV28 | . | CASSNLGDPGNTIYF | TGTGCCAGCAGCAACCTCGGGGACCCTGGAAACACCATATATTTT